These 21 T cell receptor beta chains were all obtained from the same sample, sequenced in a study of OX40 agonist ivuxolimab in advanced cancers. The table came from immunoSEQ multiplex PCR; TCRdb's copy has only in-frame clones and leaves some out. The sample yields approximately 19,000 clones, roughly 80% seen once. This material consisted of CD4+ or CD8+ T cells sorted from blood, taken in a trial of the OX40 agonist ivuxolimab. These TCRs come from an adult with an advanced solid tumor such as melanoma, head and neck, liver or kidney cancer.

The V gene is TRBV6-6, the J gene TRBJ2-2; 8 bases line up with TRBD1. J was trimmed by 2 bases and V by 5 bases; bases with no gene match: 4. The CDR3 length is 15 residues. Germline V gene sequence: CDR1 MNHNY, CDR2 SVGAGI (reference sequence). CDR3 DNA: TGTGCCAGCAGTACTTCAGGGGGCAACACCGGGGAGCTGTTTTTT. Its translation: CASSTSGGNTGELFF.

V is TRBV4-3 and J is TRBJ2-5; 11 bases map to TRBD2. Germline lookup yields CDR1 LGHNA and CDR2 YSLEER. V lost 6 bases, J lost 2 bases, and 8 bases stayed unmatched. There are 16 residues in the CDR3. The CDR3 nucleotides are TGCGCCAGCAGACGGATAGCGGGAGGGCGGCAAGAGACCCAGTACTTC. Protein: CASRRIAGGRQETQYF.

The chain employs TRBV27 and TRBJ1-4; possible D gene TRBD1, 5 bases. Trimming took off 2 bases at V and 3 bases at J, with 13 bases between the two ends. Germline assignment: CDR1 MNHEY and CDR2 SMNVEV (reference sequence). The CDR3 length is 16 residues. In nucleotides, the CDR3 is TGTGCCAGCAGTTTAGGTGGGGCAGCGGCTAATGAAAAACTGTTTTTT. Translating it yields CASSLGGAAANEKLFF.

The chain uses TRBV4-1 and TRBJ2-7; D is possibly TRBD2 (5 bases). The CDR3 has 13 residues. CDR1 is MGHRA and CDR2 is YSYEKL in the germline V gene. The V and J ends lost 5 bases and 2 bases respectively, with 10 bases between them. Here the CDR3 DNA reads TGCGCCAGCAGCGCCGGGAACACCTACGAGCAGTACTTC. Encoded protein: CASSAGNTYEQYF.

The chain carries TRBV28 and TRBJ1-6; 7 bases map to TRBD1. V trimming: 4 bases; J trimming: 14 bases; junction bases outside the gene matches: 5. The germline V gene has CDR1 MDHEN and CDR2 SYDVKM. There are 12 residues in the CDR3. In DNA, the CDR3 is TGTGCCAGCAGTTCACAGGGGACCACCCTCCACTTT. Amino acid sequence: CASSSQGTTLHF.

The chain has TRBV11-2 and TRBJ2-3; TRBD2 matches at 10 bases. The CDR3 runs to 14 residues. Germline assignment: CDR1 SGHAT and CDR2 FQNNGV. With 7 bases clipped from V and 2 bases from J, the junction kept 3 bases outside the gene matches. CDR3 sequence: CASKAGGITDTQYF. The CDR3 bases are TGTGCCAGCAAAGCGGGGGGGATCACAGATACGCAGTATTTT.

CDR3 residues: CASSPNGQGNEKLFF. CDR3 nucleotides: TGTGCCAGCAGCCCAAATGGACAGGGTAATGAAAAACTGTTTTTT. The V gene is TRBV11-2, the J gene TRBJ1-4, with TRBD1 matching 8 bases. CDR3 length: 15 amino acids. CDR1 is SGHAT and CDR2 is FQNNGV in the germline V gene. V shed 5 bases and J 4 bases; nucleotides not matched to a gene: 6.

The chain employs TRBV5-4 and TRBJ2-3; tentatively, D is TRBD1 (6 bases). Trimming removed 2 bases at V and 4 bases at J, with 20 bases between. Germline CDR1 SGHNT, CDR2 YYREEE (reference sequence). The CDR3 is made up of 17 amino acids. The CDR3 protein is CASSLFGQGMGPDTQYF. CDR3 sequence (DNA): TGTGCCAGCAGCTTATTTGGGCAGGGGATGGGGCCAGATACGCAGTATTTT.

This clone appeared a single time. This chain links TRBV4-3 with TRBJ2-7; 12 bases align to TRBD1. J gave up 3 bases and V 4 bases, and 10 bases lay outside the gene matches. This CDR3 is built from 17 residues. Germline assignment: CDR1 LGHNA and CDR2 YSLEER. The CDR3 loop reads CASSRSGTGGRVYEQYF. The CDR3 DNA is TGCGCCAGCAGCCGGTCCGGGACAGGGGGCAGAGTCTACGAGCAGTACTTC.

The rearrangement uses TRBV28 and TRBJ1-2, with a weak D call TRBD1 (6 bases). V lost 7 bases, J lost 3 bases, and 6 bases lay in between. The CDR3 extends over 11 amino acids. In germline, CDR1 is MDHEN, CDR2 SYDVKM. The CDR3 DNA reads TGTGCCAGCAAGGGGGACTATGGCTACACCTTC. It is translated as CASKGDYGYTF.

This clone was found once. CDR3 in amino acids: CASSHIQREASEQFF. For the CDR3, the DNA is TGTGCCAGCTCACATATCCAGCGGGAGGCCAGTGAGCAGTTCTTC. The chain carries TRBV18 and TRBJ2-1; 9 bases match TRBD2. Germline assignment: CDR1 KGHSH and CDR2 LQKENI. The CDR3 covers 15 residues. J lost 9 bases, V lost 4 bases, and 10 bases had no gene match. Using reference TRBV18 and TRBJ2-1 for the parts outside the CDR3, the full variable domain is NAGVMQNPRHLVRRRGQEARLRCSPMKGHSHVYWYRQLPEEGLKFMVYLQKENIIDESGMPKERFSAEFPKEGPSILRIQQVVRGDSAAYFCASSHIQREASEQFFGPGTRLTVL.

This clone has just a few counts. The chain uses TRBV5-8 and TRBJ2-3; TRBD1 matches 8 bases. With 4 bases clipped from V and 4 bases from J, the junction kept 11 bases outside the gene matches. CDR3 size: 16 residues. Looked up from germline, CDR1 is SGHTS and CDR2 is YDEGEE. The CDR3 nucleotides are TGTGCCAGCAGCCGATATGGGGCAGGGGGCTCAGATACGCAGTATTTT. It is translated as CASSRYGAGGSDTQYF.

V usage is TRBV4-3 and J usage is TRBJ2-5, with D perhaps given as TRBD1 or TRBD2 (5 bases each). The closer fit of TRBJ2-7 to the DNA end suggests the J call may be wrong. The CDR3 covers 17 residues. The V gene's germline CDR1 is LGHNA and CDR2 YSLEER. The CDR3 region is CASSQDPIGANSYEQYF. The CDR3 DNA sequence: TGCGCCAGCAGCCAAGATCCGATCGGGGCAAACTCCTACGAGCAGTACTTC.

A note on this clone: A junction end diverges from the germline sequence, so it may reflect a read error. V is TRBV19 and J is TRBJ2-2, with TRBD1 identical over 9 bases. The CDR3 runs 16 residues. In germline, CDR1 is LNHDA, CDR2 SQIVND (reference sequence). CDR3 sequence reads: CASTSPRTGVIGELFF. DNA of the CDR3: TGTGCTAGTACTAGTCCTCGGACAGGGGTAATCGGGGAGCTGTTTTTT.

V gene TRBV13 combines with J gene TRBJ2-7; weak D call: TRBD2 (5 bases). The CDR3 consists of 15 residues. Germline V CDR1 and CDR2: PRHDT, FYEKMQ (reference sequence). V dropped 6 bases and J dropped 2 bases, with 17 bases sitting between them. The chain's CDR3 is CASRPSWRSTYEQYF. The CDR3 DNA follows: TGTGCCAGCAGACCATCCTGGAGGAGTACCTACGAGCAGTACTTC.

In DNA, the CDR3 is TGTGCCAGCAGAGGACAGGGGAGCACCGGGGAGCTGTTTTTT. Translating it yields CASRGQGSTGELFF. The chain couples TRBV28 to TRBJ2-2; 9 nucleotides align to TRBD1. This CDR3 is 14 amino acids long. With 6 bases clipped from V and 4 bases from J, the junction kept 3 bases outside the gene matches. Per germline, CDR1 MDHEN and CDR2 SYDVKM.

The CDR3 bases are TGTGCCAGCTCGCAACAGTTCTCAGGAAACACCATATATTTT. This encodes CASSQQFSGNTIYF. The chain is built from TRBV18 and TRBJ1-3; D uncertain. CDR3 length: 14 amino acids. Trimming removed 6 bases at V and 4 bases at J, with 13 bases between. CDR1 is KGHSH, CDR2 LQKENI, per germline.

The V gene is TRBV5-3, the J gene TRBJ2-1; D may be TRBD1 or TRBD2 (5 bases each). TRBV5-3 counts as an open reading frame of uncertain function. Between the trimmed V and J ends, which lost 5 bases and 2 bases, there was a span of 14 bases. The length of the CDR3 is 15 residues. CDR3 amino acids: CARSGGTQPYNEQFF. In nucleotides, the CDR3 is TGTGCCAGAAGTGGGGGAACGCAACCCTACAATGAGCAGTTCTTC.

The chain joins TRBV4-2 to TRBJ1-6; D uncertain. The CDR3 spans 17 residues. Germline CDR1 and CDR2: LGHNA and YNFKEQ. Between the trimmed V and J ends, which lost 0 bases and 8 bases, there was a span of 17 bases. In DNA, the CDR3 is TGTGCCAGCAGCCAAGAACGTAGCCCGGGGAGGGATTCACCCCTCCACTTT. Its translation is CASSQERSPGRDSPLHF.

This sequence joins TRBV28 and TRBJ2-3, with 8 bases aligning to TRBD2. The CDR3 extends over 14 amino acids. CDR1 MDHEN and CDR2 SYDVKM come from the germline V gene. J was trimmed by 7 bases and V by 5 bases; bases with no gene match: 8. CDR3: CASSMTGTRHTQYF. In DNA form, the CDR3 reads TGTGCCAGCAGTATGACCGGGACTAGGCATACGCAGTATTTT.

On this clone: A junction end diverges from the germline sequence, so it may reflect a read error. The chain couples TRBV5-8 to TRBJ2-1, with 14 bases identical to TRBD2. This CDR3 is 18 amino acids long. Looked up from germline, CDR1 is SGHTS and CDR2 is YDEGEE. CDR3 DNA sequence: TGTGCCGGCAGCGACGGACTAGCGGGAGGTAGGTCCTACAATGAGCAGTTCTTC. Amino acid sequence: CAGSDGLAGGRSYNEQFF. Full variable domain (rest looked up from reference TRBV5-8 and TRBJ2-1): EAGVTQSPTHLIKTRGQQATLRCSPISGHTSVYWYQQALGLGLQFLLWYDEGEERNRGNFPPRFSGRQFPNYSSELNVNALELEDSALYLCAGSDGLAGGRSYNEQFFGPGTRLTVL.